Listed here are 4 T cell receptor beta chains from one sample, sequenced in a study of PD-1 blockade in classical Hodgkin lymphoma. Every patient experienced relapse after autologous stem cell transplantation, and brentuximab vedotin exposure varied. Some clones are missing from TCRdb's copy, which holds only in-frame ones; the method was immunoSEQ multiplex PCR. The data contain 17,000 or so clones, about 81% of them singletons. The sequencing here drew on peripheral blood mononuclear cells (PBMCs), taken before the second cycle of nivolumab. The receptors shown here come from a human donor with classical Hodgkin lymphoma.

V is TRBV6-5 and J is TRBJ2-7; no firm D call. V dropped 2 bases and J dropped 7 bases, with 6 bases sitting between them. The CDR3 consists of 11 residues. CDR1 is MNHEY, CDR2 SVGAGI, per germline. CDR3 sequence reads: CASSYLGEQYF. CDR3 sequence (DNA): TGTGCCAGCAGTTACCTCGGAGAGCAGTACTTC.

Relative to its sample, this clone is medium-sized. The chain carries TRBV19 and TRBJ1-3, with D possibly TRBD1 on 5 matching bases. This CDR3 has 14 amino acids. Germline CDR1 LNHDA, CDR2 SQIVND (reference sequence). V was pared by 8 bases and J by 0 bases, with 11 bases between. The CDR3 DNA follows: TGTGCCAGTGGGACTGCCTACTCTGGAAACACCATATATTTT. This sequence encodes CASGTAYSGNTIYF.

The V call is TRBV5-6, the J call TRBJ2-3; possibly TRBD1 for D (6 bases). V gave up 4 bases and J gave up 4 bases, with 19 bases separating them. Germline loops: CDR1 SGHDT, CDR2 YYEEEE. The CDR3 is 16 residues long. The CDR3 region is CASSPPDSHLPDTQYF. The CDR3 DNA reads TGTGCCAGCAGCCCACCGGACAGCCACCTCCCAGATACGCAGTATTTT.

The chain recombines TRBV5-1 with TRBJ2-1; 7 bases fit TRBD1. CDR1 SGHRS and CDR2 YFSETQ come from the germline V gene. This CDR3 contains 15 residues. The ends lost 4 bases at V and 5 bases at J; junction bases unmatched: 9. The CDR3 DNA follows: TGCGCCAGCAGCCGCACAGGGGACGCGGACAATGAGCAGTTCTTC. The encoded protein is CASSRTGDADNEQFF.